This T cell receptor (beta chain) came from a study of T cells in localized non-small cell lung cancer. General study results and limits: Median detection of top 100 tumor clones in adjacent lung was approximately 50 clones. Tumor trailed uninvolved adjacent lung in T cell clonality, which peaked there. Since sequencing was restricted to only one region of the tumor, intratumor heterogeneity remains a possibility. Increased T cell density in blood showed an association with longer overall survival.

On this clone itself: Its antigen is undetermined.

Some clones are missing from TCRdb's copy, which holds only in-frame ones; the method was immunoSEQ multiplex PCR. This table has under 20,000 clones, about nine tenths appearing once. The germline V gene encodes CDR1 SGHTA and CDR2 FQGTGA. The CDR3 spans 13 residues. The germline V and J ends were trimmed by 4 bases and 5 bases, with 11 bases remaining between them. The chain joins TRBV7-3 to TRBJ2-5; a weak D match, TRBD2 (6 bases). This specimen consisted of peripheral blood, obtained before any cancer treatment. This sequence originates from a woman aged 40 to 75 with stage I lung adenocarcinoma. The CDR3 DNA sequence: TGTGCCAGCAGCTGGCTGGAGGGCGAGACCCAGTACTTC. This codes for CASSWLEGETQYF.